The 8 T cell receptor beta chains in this list originate from one sample, sequenced in a study of CD8+CD57+ T cells in acquired aplastic anemia. CDR3 and TCR beta VDJ profiling relied on a genomic DNA template. TCRdb processed the reads anew with MiXCR; each CDR3 protein has one entry. In the table there are about 420,000 distinct CDR3 sequences, approximately 70% of which are singletons. What was sequenced was sorted CD4+, CD8+, or CD8+CD57+ T cells (not recorded which) from PBMCs. Receptor source: a human donor in good health, serving as a control.

On this clonotype itself: In this CDR3 the conserved last residue, phenylalanine or tryptophan, is missing, so a read error is likely. V gene TRBV2 combines with J gene TRBJ2-7; D is unclear. Trimming removed 4 bases from V and 5 bases from J, with 15 bases in between. From germline, CDR1 is SNHLY and CDR2 FYNNEI. The CDR3 has 14 amino acids. Written as DNA, the CDR3 is TGTGCCAGCAGTGTTACAGTGGAATACGACGAGCAGTACTAC. Amino acid sequence: CASSVTVEYDEQYY.

This clonotype was detected ten times or more. J is TRBJ1-2 and V is TRBV5-6; no firm D call. CDR3 length: 13 residues. Germline assignment: CDR1 SGHDT and CDR2 YYEEEE. V dropped 4 bases and J dropped 0 bases, with 7 bases sitting between them. The CDR3 region is CASSGPPNYGYTF. CDR3 in DNA: TGTGCCAGCAGCGGCCCCCCTAACTATGGCTACACCTTC.

This clonotype has just one count. The chain recombines TRBV10-3 with TRBJ2-7, with D tentatively TRBD2 (6 bases). Germline values: CDR1 ENHRY, CDR2 SYGVKD. The V end was cut by 7 bases, the J end by 2 bases, with 18 bases between. This CDR3 is built from 15 residues. The CDR3 coding sequence is TGTGCCATCATGGATACGGGGGAGAGAGCCTACGAGCAGTACTTC. The encoded protein is CAIMDTGERAYEQYF.

Notes on this clonotype: The final CDR3 position lacks the conserved phenylalanine or tryptophan, pointing to a likely read error. Because the CDR3's place on the DNA is in doubt, the DNA is left out and the CDR3 is given as listed by TCRdb. J is TRBJ1-3 and V is TRBV7-6. The CDR3 numbers 11 amino acids, ends counted. Germline CDR1 and CDR2: SGHVS and FNYEAQ. CDR3 protein: CASSLLHGPYY.

This clonotype was detected once. This is likely a read error, given that the CDR3 carries no conserved phenylalanine or tryptophan at its end. No DNA is shown, since the ends of the CDR3 on it are uncertain; the CDR3 is the one TCRdb lists. This chain uses TRBV7-3 with TRBJ2-7; TRBD1, as called in the table, went unchecked against the DNA. A total of 13 residues make up the CDR3, ends included. Germline V gene lookup returns CDR1 SGHTA and CDR2 FQGTGA. The CDR3: CASSSRSGVAYDQ.

Notes on this clonotype: Because the CDR3 is missing its conserved closing phenylalanine or tryptophan, this is likely a read error. No DNA is shown, since the ends of the CDR3 on it are uncertain; the CDR3 is the one TCRdb lists. The V and J genes are TRBV5-4 and TRBJ1-4; TRBD1 reflects the table's D call only, with no check against the DNA. The CDR3 numbers 9 amino acids, ends counted. From germline, CDR1 is SGHNT and CDR2 YYREEE (reference sequence). CDR3: CASSPNGRG.

J is TRBJ1-2 and V is TRBV19; possible D gene TRBD1, 5 bases. This CDR3 region has 14 residues. V was shortened by 2 bases and J by 5 bases, with 12 bases between the two germline ends. CDR1 and CDR2 (germline): LNHDA, SQIVND (reference sequence). The CDR3 loop is CASSIRRALYGYTF. As DNA, the CDR3 is TGTGCCAGTAGTATACGCAGGGCTCTATATGGCTACACCTTC.

The chain recombines TRBV6-4 with TRBJ2-5, with a tentative D call TRBD2 (6 bases). The CDR3 covers 15 residues. The germline V and J ends were trimmed by 3 bases and 0 bases, with 11 bases remaining between them. Germline CDR1 and CDR2: MRHNA and SNTAGT. DNA for the CDR3: TGTGCCAGCAGTGAAGGTAGCGGAAACCAAGAGACCCAGTACTTC. It translates to CASSEGSGNQETQYF.